The 26 T cell receptor beta chains below all came from one sample that was sequenced in a study of cytomegalovirus exposure and HLA in healthy donors. Some clones are missing from TCRdb's copy, which holds only in-frame ones; the method was immunoSEQ multiplex PCR. The table lists some 130,000 clones, roughly four fifths of them singletons. Sequenced: PBMCs. Receptor source: a man aged 25-45 years in good health and CMV-seropositive.

The chain carries TRBV7-6 and TRBJ2-1; the match to TRBD2 covers 7 bases. The CDR3 is 15 residues long. The junction had 8 bases not matched to a gene; V was cut back by 1 base and J by 8 bases. Germline V gene sequence: CDR1 SGHVS, CDR2 FNYEAQ. CDR3 loop: CASSLGGGESDEQFF. CDR3 DNA sequence: TGTGCCAGCAGCTTAGGTGGGGGGGAGTCGGATGAGCAGTTCTTC. Looking up the rest from reference TRBV7-6 and TRBJ2-1 gives the full variable domain: GAGVSQSPRYKVTKRGQDVALRCDPISGHVSLYWYRQALGQGPEFLTYFNYEAQQDKSGLPNDRFSAERPEGSISTLTIQRTEQRDSAMYRCASSLGGGESDEQFFGPGTRLTVL.

The V gene is TRBV11-2, the J gene TRBJ1-2; unclear D gene. The germline gives CDR1 SGHAT, CDR2 FQNNGV. The CDR3 is made up of 17 amino acids. V lost 0 bases and J lost 0, with 14 bases in between. For the CDR3, the DNA is TGTGCCAGCAGCTTAGATGCGGCCCCGTCTTCTAACTATGGCTACACCTTC. Translating gives CASSLDAAPSSNYGYTF.

The chain links TRBV7-9 to TRBJ2-7, with D maybe TRBD1 (7 bases). Trimming pared 5 bases from V and 6 bases from J, leaving 20 bases between. The CDR3 runs to 15 residues. Germline CDR1 reads SEHNR; CDR2 reads FQNEAQ (reference sequence). CDR3 sequence reads: CASSLIGGGGLEQYF. The CDR3 coding sequence is TGTGCCAGCAGCCTCATAGGAGGGGGCGGGCTCGAGCAGTACTTC.

The chain is built from TRBV5-1 and TRBJ2-3; 8 nucleotides line up with TRBD2. This CDR3 has 15 residues. Trimming took 4 bases from V and 1 from J; bases not matched to a gene: 5. Germline V gene data show CDR1 as SGHRS and CDR2 as YFSETQ. CDR3 nucleotides: TGCGCCAGCAGCAGATTAGCGGGGCGCACAGATACGCAGTATTTT. Amino acid sequence: CASSRLAGRTDTQYF.

This chain uses TRBV5-1 with TRBJ1-1; 10 bases line up with TRBD1. The ends lost 0 bases at V and 4 bases at J; junction bases unmatched: 6. The CDR3 covers 16 residues. Germline V lookup: CDR1 SGHRS, CDR2 YFSETQ. CDR3 amino acids: CASSLGGDRGFTEAFF. CDR3 coding DNA: TGCGCCAGCAGCTTGGGGGGGGACAGGGGCTTCACTGAAGCTTTCTTT.

The genes are TRBV15 and TRBJ2-1, with 12 bases lining up with TRBD1. The CDR3 sequence is 18 residues long. CDR1 and CDR2 (germline): LNHNV, YYDKDF (reference sequence). The V segment lost 0 bases and the J segment 6 bases; nucleotides outside the gene matches: 9. The CDR3 protein is CATSRDEKGTGGFNEQFF. The CDR3 DNA follows: TGTGCCACCAGCAGAGATGAGAAGGGGACAGGGGGCTTCAATGAGCAGTTCTTC.

The chain recombines TRBV27 with TRBJ2-5; 9 positions agree with TRBD2. The CDR3 extends over 15 amino acids. Germline V gene lookup returns CDR1 MNHEY and CDR2 SMNVEV (reference sequence). V lost 2 bases, J lost 1 base, and 2 bases stayed unmatched. CDR3 in amino acids: CASSLAGGLQETQYF. The CDR3, as DNA: TGTGCCAGCAGTTTAGCGGGGGGGCTCCAAGAGACCCAGTACTTC.

The rearrangement uses TRBV6-1 and TRBJ2-7; 7 bases align to TRBD1. The CDR3 contains 14 residues. Trimming removed 4 bases from V and 3 bases from J; junction bases left unmatched: 6. Germline CDR1 and CDR2: MNHNS and SASEGT. CDR3 residues: CASSVGTASYEQYF. The CDR3 DNA reads as TGTGCCAGCAGTGTGGGGACAGCGAGCTACGAGCAGTACTTC.

In DNA form, the CDR3 reads TGTGCCAGCAGGCACATCTCGGGTACGCAGTATTTT. Its translation is CASRHISGTQYF. The rearrangement links TRBV6-5 to TRBJ2-3; D remains unclear. The CDR3 length is 12 residues. Germline CDR1 reads MNHEY; CDR2 reads SVGAGI. Trimming left V 6 bases short and J 8 bases short, with 12 bases between.

The V gene is TRBV5-6, the J gene TRBJ1-2; D is ambiguous. Per the germline V gene, CDR1 is SGHDT and CDR2 is YYEEEE. V was trimmed by 0 bases and J by 2 bases, leaving 5 bases between them. This CDR3 has 13 residues. The DNA for the CDR3 is TGTGCCAGCAGCTTGGCAGAAAACTATGGCTACACCTTC. This codes for CASSLAENYGYTF. Full variable domain (missing parts from reference TRBV5-6 and TRBJ1-2): DAGVTQSPTHLIKTRGQQVTLRCSPKSGHDTVSWYQQALGQGPQFIFQYYEEEERQRGNFPDRFSGHQFPNYSSELNVNALLLGDSALYLCASSLAENYGYTFGSGTRLTVV.

The rearrangement links TRBV7-2 to TRBJ2-1, with 8 bases lining up with TRBD2. Germline CDR1 is SGHTA and CDR2 is FQGNSA. Unmatched junction bases numbered 6, after V lost 3 bases and J lost 5 bases. The CDR3 is 15 amino acids. The CDR3 nucleotides are TGTGCCAGCAGCTTTCGTGCGGGGGGAAACAATGAGCAGTTCTTC. Encoded protein: CASSFRAGGNNEQFF.

This clone has a handful of counts. The chain links TRBV6-4 to TRBJ2-2; D gene uncertain. CDR1 is MRHNA, CDR2 SNTAGT, per germline. The CDR3 covers 14 residues. Trimming removed 0 bases at V and 2 bases at J, with 4 bases between. In DNA form, the CDR3 reads TGTGCCAGCAGTGACTCGACAAACACCGGGGAGCTGTTTTTT. Residues: CASSDSTNTGELFF.

J is TRBJ2-7 and V is TRBV9, with TRBD2 matching 12 bases. This CDR3 spans 14 amino acids. After removal of 3 bases from V and 6 bases from J, the junction contained 4 bases not matched to a gene. Germline V gene sequence: CDR1 SGDLS, CDR2 YYNGEE. CDR3 DNA sequence: TGTGCCAGCAGCGCGACTAGCGGGAGTACCGAGCAGTACTTC. Protein sequence: CASSATSGSTEQYF.

This clone was seen just once. The chain combines TRBV4-3 with TRBJ2-7; 12 bases align to TRBD1. The CDR3 is made up of 16 amino acids. The germline CDR1 and CDR2 sequences are LGHNA and YSLEER. V gave up 4 bases and J gave up 7 bases; unmatched junction bases: 11. CDR3 DNA sequence: TGCGCCAGCAGCCCAGGGGGGACAGGGGGCTGGGAAGAGCAGTACTTC. This translates into CASSPGGTGGWEEQYF.

The chain is built from TRBV28 and TRBJ2-7; possible D gene TRBD2, 7 bases. Deletions cut 7 bases from V and 7 bases from J, with 20 bases between. The CDR3 runs to 14 residues. Germline-derived CDR1 and CDR2 are MDHEN and SYDVKM. The CDR3 sequence is CASTTRSGRGEQYF. CDR3 bases: TGTGCCAGCACCACCAGATCAGGGAGGGGGGAGCAGTACTTC.

The chain links TRBV11-2 to TRBJ2-1; 7 positions match TRBD2. In germline, CDR1 is SGHAT, CDR2 FQNNGV. The CDR3 length is 13 residues. Losses at the gene ends were 1 base for V and 6 bases for J; bases not matched to a gene: 0. CDR3 amino acids: CASSLVAGNEQFF. The CDR3 coding sequence is TGTGCCAGCAGCTTAGTAGCGGGCAATGAGCAGTTCTTC.

The chain carries TRBV27 and TRBJ1-4, with no clear D. Germline CDR1 and CDR2: MNHEY and SMNVEV (reference sequence). Deletions cut 1 base from V and 10 bases from J, with 13 bases between. The CDR3 consists of 14 residues. In nucleotides, the CDR3 is TGTGCCAGCAGTTTATATGCGGGGAACGGAAAACTGTTTTTT. Its protein product is CASSLYAGNGKLFF.

This clone was detected ten times or more. The chain combines TRBV11-2 with TRBJ1-5, with D possibly being TRBD1 (6 bases). The V gene lost 3 bases and the J gene lost 0 bases, with 9 bases spanning the gap. Per germline, CDR1 SGHAT and CDR2 FQNNGV. This CDR3 comprises 15 residues. DNA of the CDR3: TGTGCCAGCAGCTTCGGGGGGCCTAGCAATCAGCCCCAGCATTTT. Its protein product is CASSFGGPSNQPQHF.

The rearrangement uses TRBV18 and TRBJ1-2, with 11 positions matching TRBD1. The trim removed 2 bases at V and 7 bases at J, leaving 3 bases unmatched. CDR3 size: 14 residues. CDR1 and CDR2 from the germline V gene are KGHSH and LQKENI. CDR3 nucleotides: TGTGCCAGCTCACCAGGGACAGGGGGAGCTGGCTACACCTTC. This codes for CASSPGTGGAGYTF.

The V and J genes are TRBV6-5 and TRBJ2-2; 14 positions match TRBD2. Germline V gene data show CDR1 as MNHEY and CDR2 as SVGAGI. The V gene end was trimmed by 6 bases and the J gene end by 6 bases; junction bases not matched to a gene: 3. CDR3 size: 15 residues. Written as DNA, the CDR3 is TGTGCCAGCAGAAGGGGACTAGCGGGAGCCGGGGAGCTGTTTTTT. It specifies CASRRGLAGAGELFF.

V usage is TRBV7-3 and J usage is TRBJ2-3; 16 bases fit TRBD2. In germline, CDR1 is SGHTA, CDR2 FQGTGA. The CDR3 covers 18 residues. With 5 bases clipped from V and 3 bases from J, the junction kept 8 bases outside the gene matches. CDR3 in amino acids: CASSLGTSGRARTDTQYF. In DNA form, the CDR3 reads TGTGCCAGCAGCCTCGGGACTAGCGGGAGGGCCCGGACAGATACGCAGTATTTT.

The rearrangement joins TRBV4-1 to TRBJ1-1; no reliable D call. Trimming left V 3 bases short and J 0 bases short, with 17 bases between. The CDR3 has 17 residues. Germline V CDR1 and CDR2: MGHRA, YSYEKL. CDR3 protein: CASSQDYRQELNTEAFF. CDR3 DNA sequence: TGCGCCAGCAGCCAGGACTACAGACAAGAGCTGAACACTGAAGCTTTCTTT.

This chain connects TRBV10-3 to TRBJ2-3, with 9 bases lining up with TRBD1. The ends lost 6 bases at V and 1 base at J; junction bases unmatched: 11. The length of the CDR3 is 17 residues. Germline V CDR1 and CDR2: ENHRY, SYGVKD. In DNA, the CDR3 is TGTGCCATCAGCGGCGTAGGGACAGGGATAGGCACAGATACGCAGTATTTT. Protein sequence: CAISGVGTGIGTDTQYF.

The chain links TRBV10-1 to TRBJ1-1; no reliable D call. V lost 2 bases and J lost 1, with 5 bases in between. CDR1 is WNHNN and CDR2 is SYGVQD in the germline V gene (reference sequence). This CDR3 is 13 amino acids long. CDR3 region: CASSETRNTEAFF. Here the CDR3 DNA reads TGCGCCAGCAGTGAGACAAGGAACACTGAAGCTTTCTTT.

The chain links TRBV11-2 to TRBJ2-2; D unclear. Trimming pared 2 bases from V and 5 bases from J, leaving 9 bases between. The CDR3 is 14 residues long. Germline lookup yields CDR1 SGHAT and CDR2 FQNNGV. In DNA form, the CDR3 reads TGTGCCAGCAGCTTAATGGGCAGGACCGGGGAGCTGTTTTTT. Translating gives CASSLMGRTGELFF.

This clone was recorded many times. This sequence joins TRBV7-3 and TRBJ1-1; D uncertain. The V and J ends lost 0 bases and 1 base respectively, with 3 bases between them. The CDR3 has 13 residues. Germline-derived CDR1 and CDR2 are SGHTA and FQGTGA. This chain's CDR3 is CASSLTQNTEAFF. The CDR3 nucleotides are TGTGCCAGCAGCTTAACCCAGAACACTGAAGCTTTCTTT.